A selection of T cell receptor beta chains follows, all from one sample in a study of identical twins. TCRdb passed the 5' RACE reads through MiXCR, listing each CDR3 protein once. The data hold about 920,000 distinct CDR3 sequences, with 9% to 15% observed a single time. The data were also submitted as part of a second study, on yellow fever vaccine responses in identical twins.

Source material: PBMCs. These receptors came from a woman between 18 and 29 years old in good health. CDR3s include the opening cysteine and the closing phenylalanine or tryptophan. D genes are given only for firm matches. Clone size is not always given. Where it is, it says once, few, many or a class for expanded clones.

clone_size d_call j_call v_call cdr3_nt cdr3_aa
NA TRBD1 TRBJ2-7 TRBV20-1 TGCAGTGCTCCCTGGGACAGGGGGCACGAGCAGTACTTC CSAPWDRGHEQYF
few TRBD1 TRBJ2-1 TRBV29-1 TGCAGCGTTGGGGACAGGGTTTACAATGAGCAGTTCTTC CSVGDRVYNEQFF
few NA TRBJ2-3 TRBV20-1 TGCAGTGCTAGAGATCCCAGGGCCACAGATACGCAGTATTTT CSARDPRATDTQYF
NA TRBD2 TRBJ2-3 TRBV27 TGTGCCAGCAGTTTATCATTTAGCGGGGGGGCAACAGATACGCAGTATTTT CASSLSFSGGATDTQYF
few NA TRBJ2-3 TRBV10-3 TGTGCCATCAGTGGGCAGCAGTACAGCACAGATACGCAGTATTTT CAISGQQYSTDTQYF
few NA TRBJ1-5 TRBV24-1 TGTGCCACCAGTTCCCATAGCAATCAGCCCCAGCATTTT CATSSHSNQPQHF
few TRBD2 TRBJ2-1 TRBV5-6 TGTGCCAGCCGCCGAGTGGGCGGGAGCTCCTACAATGAGCAGTTCTTC CASRRVGGSSYNEQFF
NA NA TRBJ1-1 TRBV6-1 TGTGCCAGCAGTGAAGATTTCTCAGGGAACACTGAAGCTTTCTTT CASSEDFSGNTEAFF
NA NA TRBJ2-1 TRBV29-1 TGCAGCGTTGTATCCACTCTCCGGCAAATGGGCAATGAGCAGTTCTTC CSVVSTLRQMGNEQFF
NA NA TRBJ2-5 TRBV24-1 TGTGCCACCAGTGATAGTCTCAGGGAGACCCAGTACTTC CATSDSLRETQYF
few TRBD1 TRBJ1-2 TRBV20-1 TGCAGTGCTCCTCAGGGACAGGGGGCCGGAGCCCTCTTC CSAPQGQGAGALF
few TRBD2 TRBJ2-2 TRBV12-3/TRBV12-4 TGTGCCAGCAGTTTTGTGAGCGGGGGTTCGAGCACCGGGGAGCTGTTTTTT CASSFVSGGSSTGELFF
NA NA TRBJ2-3 TRBV13 TGTGCCAGCAGCGGGTCCCCGATAACAGGGAGGACAGATACGCAGTATTTT CASSGSPITGRTDTQYF
NA TRBD2 TRBJ2-3 TRBV7-3 TGTGCCAGCAGCGTTAGCGGGACAAGCACAGATACGCAGTATTTT CASSVSGTSTDTQYF
NA TRBD2 TRBJ2-1 TRBV2 TGTGCCAGCACCCTAACAGTAGGGACTAGCGGAAACAATGAGCAGTTCTTC CASTLTVGTSGNNEQFF
few TRBD2 TRBJ2-7 TRBV20-1 TGCAGTGCCCGAGAACCCGGGACTAGCGCTGGCGAGCAGTACTTC CSAREPGTSAGEQYF
NA TRBD2 TRBJ2-2 TRBV6-5 TGTGCCAGCAGTTACCGCGCGGGGGGGCCCACCGGGGAGCTGTTTTTT CASSYRAGGPTGELFF
NA TRBD1 TRBJ2-1 TRBV20-1 TGCAGGGGACAGGGCTACAATGAGCAGTTCTTC CRGQGYNEQFF
NA NA TRBJ2-7 TRBV9 TGTGCCAGCAGCGTACAGGACGGCTCCTACGAGCAGTACTTC CASSVQDGSYEQYF
few NA TRBJ2-5 TRBV28 TGTGCCAGCAGTTGGGCCCGTGGGCAGACGAATCAAGAGACCCAGTACTTC CASSWARGQTNQETQYF
NA TRBD2 TRBJ2-1 TRBV5-8 TGTGCCAGCAGCTTGAAGCTAGCGGCGACCTCCTCCTACAATGAGCAGTTCTTC CASSLKLAATSSYNEQFF
few NA TRBJ2-2 TRBV27 TGTGCCAGCAGTTTATCGGTGCCCGCCGGGGAGCTGTTTTTT CASSLSVPAGELFF
NA NA TRBJ2-5 TRBV12-3/TRBV12-4 TGTGCCAGCAGTTCAGGGACTCCCCGAGGGGAGACCCAGTACTTC CASSSGTPRGETQYF
NA TRBD1 TRBJ1-6 TRBV7-9 TGTGCCAGCAGCTTAGTTACCGACAGGGTCGGTAATTCACCCCTCCACTTT CASSLVTDRVGNSPLHF
few NA TRBJ2-2 TRBV4-1 TGCGCCAGCAGCCAAGTGGGTGGGAAACCCGGGGAGCTGTTTTTT CASSQVGGKPGELFF
NA NA TRBJ1-5 TRBV28 TGTGCCAGCAGTTTGGGAGGACAGTCCCTCAATCAGCCCCAGCATTTT CASSLGGQSLNQPQHF
few TRBD1 TRBJ1-3 TRBV10-3 TGTGCCATCAGTGACCCGCGAACCGACAGGGACAAGACCTTGTCTGGAAACACCATATATTTT CAISDPRTDRDKTLSGNTIYF
few NA TRBJ2-1 TRBV12-3/TRBV12-4 TGTGCCAGCAGTTTACCCCGGGACCAACTGTGGAATGAGCAGTTCTTC CASSLPRDQLWNEQFF
NA NA TRBJ2-3 TRBV12-3/TRBV12-4 TGTGCCAGCAGTTTAAGCCCGTCTAGTCGCACAGATACGCAGTATTTT CASSLSPSSRTDTQYF
NA NA TRBJ1-1 TRBV6-6 TGTGCCAGCAGTGCCGGACAGAGCGATTTCTTT CASSAGQSDFF
few NA TRBJ1-5 TRBV20-1 TGCAGTGCTAGACCCGCCGGAGGGCCCCAGCATTTT CSARPAGGPQHF
few TRBD1 TRBJ1-1 TRBV27 TGTGCCAGCAAGATGGGACAGTACGACACTGAAGCTTTCTTT CASKMGQYDTEAFF
few NA TRBJ2-5 TRBV7-9 TGTGCCAGCAGCTACCGACAGGCGCAAGAGACCCAGTACTTC CASSYRQAQETQYF
few NA TRBJ2-3 TRBV4-1 TGCGCCAGCAGCCAAGTGGTAAGACCACCAGCTAGCACAGATACGCAGTATTTT CASSQVVRPPASTDTQYF
NA TRBD1 TRBJ2-1 TRBV14 TGTGCCAGCAGCCAGACAGGGGATCGGATTAATGAGCAGTTCTTC CASSQTGDRINEQFF
NA TRBD1 TRBJ2-1 TRBV18 TGTGCCAGCTCAGTCGGACAGGGGGGTTTCTACAATGAGCAGTTCTTC CASSVGQGGFYNEQFF
few NA TRBJ2-3 TRBV5-1 TGCGCCAGCAGCTTAAGATCGGGGTATCCCACAGATACGCAGTATTTT CASSLRSGYPTDTQYF
many TRBD1 TRBJ1-5 TRBV20-1 TGCAGTGCTAGAAAAATGGACAGGGGATTTGATCAGCCCCAGCATTTT CSARKMDRGFDQPQHF
NA NA TRBJ2-1 TRBV6-1 TGTGCCAGCAGGATTAGCGGCATCTACAATGAGCAGTTCTTC CASRISGIYNEQFF
NA TRBD2 TRBJ2-3 TRBV5-5 TGTGCCAGCAGCTCAAGGACTAGCGCAAACACAGATACGCAGTATTTT CASSSRTSANTDTQYF
many NA TRBJ2-7 TRBV10-3 TGTGCCATCAGTGTGGGCGGGTACTACGAGCAGTACTTC CAISVGGYYEQYF
few NA TRBJ2-3 TRBV29-1 TGCAGCGTTGCTGGAAGTTCCATCACAGATACGCAGTATTTT CSVAGSSITDTQYF
few TRBD1 TRBJ1-4 TRBV5-1 TGCGCCAGCAGCTTCGACAGGGTGGTGGCTAATGAAAAACTGTTTTTT CASSFDRVVANEKLFF
NA TRBD2 TRBJ2-1 TRBV2 TGTGCCAGCAGTGAAGGACTAGCGGGAGTTTTTGAGCAGTTCTTC CASSEGLAGVFEQFF
NA NA TRBJ1-5 TRBV11-2 TGTGCCAGCAGCTTAGGTGTGGATTTAGCCCAGCATTTT CASSLGVDLAQHF
NA TRBD2 TRBJ2-7 TRBV4-1 TGCGCCAGCAGCGACAGACTAGCGGGAGAGCAGTACTTC CASSDRLAGEQYF
NA TRBD2 TRBJ2-3 TRBV27 TGTGCCAGCAGTCCCCGGACTAGCGGGAGACTGAATACGCAGTATTTT CASSPRTSGRLNTQYF
NA TRBD2 TRBJ2-5 TRBV7-7 TGTGCCAGCAGCTCTCGACTAGCGGGGGGCCTAGGAGAGACCCAGTACTTC CASSSRLAGGLGETQYF
many TRBD2 TRBJ2-1 TRBV12-3/TRBV12-4 TGTGCCAGCAGTTTAGGCGGGAGGGGGGAGCAGTTCTTC CASSLGGRGEQFF
many TRBD1 TRBJ2-7 TRBV7-9 TGTGCCAGCAGCGGGACAGGGGGCGCGTACGAGCAGTACTTC CASSGTGGAYEQYF
few TRBD2 TRBJ2-4 TRBV29-1 TGCAGCGTTGCTTTAGCGGGGGGAGGGGACATTCAGTACTTC CSVALAGGGDIQYF
NA NA TRBJ2-5 TRBV5-1 TGCGCCAGCAGCTTGAATCCAGGGGCGGGAGAGACCCAGTACTTC CASSLNPGAGETQYF
few TRBD2 TRBJ2-1 TRBV15 TGTGCCACCAGCCCGTCTAGCGGTTACAATGAGCAGTTCTTC CATSPSSGYNEQFF
NA NA TRBJ1-2 TRBV6-1 TGTGCCAGCAGGGGATACCGGGACGGACTCTATGGCTACACCTTC CASRGYRDGLYGYTF